The rows below give T cell receptor beta chains drawn from one sample of a study of OX40 agonist ivuxolimab in advanced cancers. Some clones are missing from TCRdb's copy, which holds only in-frame ones; the method was immunoSEQ multiplex PCR. The table includes 55,000 to 75,000 clones, approximately 91% detected once. The sample was CD4+ or CD8+ T cells sorted from blood, taken in a trial of the OX40 agonist ivuxolimab. The receptors shown here come from an adult with an advanced solid tumor such as melanoma, head and neck, liver or kidney cancer. The CDR3 runs from the conserved cysteine through the conserved F or W. Fields, in order: clone size, V gene, D gene, J gene, CDR3 protein, CDR3 DNA. D genes are given only for firm matches. Clone sizes are given selectively: once, few, many, or a class where the clone is expanded.

>.|TRBV7-6|.|TRBJ2-7
CASSPRSGAYEQYF
TGTGCCAGCAGCCCCCGCTCGGGCGCCTACGAGCAGTACTTC
>.|TRBV7-9|.|TRBJ2-1
CASSLVLASGNEQFF
TGTGCCAGCAGCTTAGTCTTAGCTTCGGGCAATGAGCAGTTCTTC
>.|TRBV4-3|TRBD2|TRBJ2-7
CASSQDVVGLSYEQYF
TGCGCCAGCAGCCAAGATGTGGTGGGACTATCCTACGAGCAGTACTTC
>.|TRBV28|.|TRBJ2-1
CASSPRLRGNEQFF
TGTGCCAGCAGTCCCCGGTTAAGGGGCAATGAGCAGTTCTTC
>.|TRBV2|.|TRBJ2-1
CASRRIAGLGRTNEQFF
TGTGCCAGCAGGCGAATTGCCGGGTTGGGGCGAACCAATGAGCAGTTCTTC
>.|TRBV6-6|.|TRBJ2-2
CASSGGETGELFF
TGTGCCAGCAGTGGGGGAGAAACCGGGGAGCTGTTTTTT
>.|TRBV7-8|TRBD1|TRBJ2-7
CASSLGRGSSYEQYF
TGTGCCAGCAGCTTAGGCAGGGGGAGCTCCTACGAGCAGTACTTC
>.|TRBV7-2|.|TRBJ2-7
CASSLVGYEQYF
TGTGCCAGCAGCTTAGTCGGGTACGAGCAGTACTTC
>.|TRBV5-6|.|TRBJ2-7
CASSLGRGGLHEQYF
TGTGCCAGCAGCTTGGGGCGGGGCGGGCTCCACGAGCAGTACTTC
>.|TRBV11-2|.|TRBJ2-7
CASSLFPDPGEQYF
TGTGCCAGCAGCCTATTTCCGGACCCGGGCGAGCAGTACTTC
>.|TRBV29-1|.|TRBJ2-1
CSVEVEELRLEGSYNEQFF
TGCAGCGTTGAAGTGGAAGAGTTAAGGTTGGAAGGCTCCTACAATGAGCAGTTCTTC
>.|TRBV23-1|.|TRBJ1-1
CASLSKGNTEAFF
TGCGCCAGCCTTAGCAAGGGGAACACTGAAGCTTTCTTT
>few|TRBV28|.|TRBJ2-5
CASSLSGGGETQYF
TGTGCCAGCAGTTTGTCAGGGGGAGGAGAGACCCAGTACTTC